This T cell receptor (beta chain) was sequenced in a study of T cells in Graves' hyperthyroidism and ophthalmopathy. Looking at the study overall: Before treatment of any kind, peripheral blood was taken at initial diagnosis.

TCR beta CDR3 sequences were amplified from RNA transcripts. A set of HTBI primers served as the primers for a first-round RT-PCR of the TCR CDR3. TCRdb called the multiplex PCR reads again in MiXCR, with one record for every CDR3 protein. This table holds about 480,000 distinct CDR3 sequences, 13% to 15% found once. V was cut by 4 bases and J by 0 bases, with 10 bases left in between. Looked up from germline, CDR1 is SGDLS and CDR2 is YYNGEE. The CDR3 covers 15 residues. Diagnosis relied on clinical symptoms, serum thyroxine and TRAb, thyroid ultrasound and orbital computed tomography. PBMCs came from 9 to 10 ml fresh peripheral blood. This clonotype has more than one count but fewer than ten.

This receptor was obtained from a woman in her late teens or twenties with Graves' hyperthyroidism. The V and J genes are TRBV9 and TRBJ1-4; tentatively, D is TRBD1 (5 bases). Sample: blood. The CDR3 sequence is CASSLTGTTNEKLFF. The DNA of the CDR3 is TGTGCCAGCAGCCTAACAGGAACAACTAATGAAAAACTGTTTTTT.